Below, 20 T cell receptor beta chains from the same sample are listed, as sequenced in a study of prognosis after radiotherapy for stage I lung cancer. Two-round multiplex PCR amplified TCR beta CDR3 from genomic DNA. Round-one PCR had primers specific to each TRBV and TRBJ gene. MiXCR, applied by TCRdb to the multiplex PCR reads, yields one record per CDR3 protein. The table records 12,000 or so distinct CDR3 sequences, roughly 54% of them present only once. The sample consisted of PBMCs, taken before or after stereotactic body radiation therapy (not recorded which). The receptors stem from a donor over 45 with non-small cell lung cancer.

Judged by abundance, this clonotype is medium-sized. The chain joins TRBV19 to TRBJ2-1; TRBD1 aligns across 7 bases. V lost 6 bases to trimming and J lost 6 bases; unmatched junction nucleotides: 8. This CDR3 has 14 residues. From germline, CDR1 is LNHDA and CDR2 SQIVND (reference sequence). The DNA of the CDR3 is TGTGCCAGTAGCCGTCAGACAGGGTTCAATGAGCAGTTCTTC. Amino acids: CASSRQTGFNEQFF.

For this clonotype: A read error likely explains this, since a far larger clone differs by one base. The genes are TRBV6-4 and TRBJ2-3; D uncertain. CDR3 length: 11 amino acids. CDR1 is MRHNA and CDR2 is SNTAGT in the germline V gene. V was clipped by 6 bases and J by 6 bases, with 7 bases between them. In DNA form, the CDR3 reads TGTGCCAGCAGGGTGGTGGATACGCAGTATTTT. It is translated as CASRVVDTQYF.

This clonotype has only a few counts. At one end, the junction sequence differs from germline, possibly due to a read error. CDR3 sequence (DNA): TGTGCCGCCAGTGCTGGGAGTAGTAACGAGCAGTACTTC. This encodes CAASAGSSNEQYF. This chain connects TRBV24-1 to TRBJ2-7, with a tentative D call TRBD2 (5 bases). The germline V gene encodes CDR1 KGHDR and CDR2 SFDVKD. The CDR3 covers 13 residues.

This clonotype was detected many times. This chain's CDR3 is CASSLGLRTEAFF. In DNA form, the CDR3 reads TGTGCCAGCAGCTTAGGCCTGCGCACTGAAGCTTTCTTT. The V gene is TRBV11-2, the J gene TRBJ1-1; no clear D gene. Germline lookup yields CDR1 SGHAT and CDR2 FQNNGV. CDR3 length equals 13 residues. Trimming cost V 1 base and J 4 bases, with 7 bases left between them.

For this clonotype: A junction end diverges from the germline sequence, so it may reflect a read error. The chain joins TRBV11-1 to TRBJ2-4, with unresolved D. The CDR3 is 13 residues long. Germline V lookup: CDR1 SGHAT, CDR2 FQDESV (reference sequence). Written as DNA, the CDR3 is TGTGCCAGAAGCTTTGGACCGGGAAACATTCAGTACTTC. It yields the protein CARSFGPGNIQYF.

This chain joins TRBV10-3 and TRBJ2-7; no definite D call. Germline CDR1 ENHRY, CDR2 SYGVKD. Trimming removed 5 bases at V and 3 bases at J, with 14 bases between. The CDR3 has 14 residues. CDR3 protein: CAISYPLLYYEQYF. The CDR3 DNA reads TGTGCCATCAGTTATCCCCTTTTATACTACGAGCAGTACTTC.

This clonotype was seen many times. This chain's CDR3 is CASSSETSAATDTQYF. Here the CDR3 DNA reads TGTGCCAGCAGCTCTGAAACTAGCGCGGCCACAGATACGCAGTATTTT. The chain combines TRBV6-1 with TRBJ2-3, with 7 bases that match TRBD2. This CDR3 has 16 amino acids. V lost 6 bases and J lost 2; bases outside the gene matches: 11. Germline V gene data show CDR1 as MNHNS and CDR2 as SASEGT.

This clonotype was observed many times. This CDR3 reads CASSLAPEDEQFF. The CDR3, as DNA: TGTGCCAGCAGCTTAGCGCCGGAGGATGAGCAGTTCTTC. This chain links TRBV11-1 with TRBJ2-1; perhaps TRBD2 as D (5 bases). Trimming pared 0 bases from V and 8 bases from J, leaving 8 bases between. Germline V gene sequence: CDR1 SGHAT, CDR2 FQDESV (reference sequence). This CDR3 has 13 amino acids.

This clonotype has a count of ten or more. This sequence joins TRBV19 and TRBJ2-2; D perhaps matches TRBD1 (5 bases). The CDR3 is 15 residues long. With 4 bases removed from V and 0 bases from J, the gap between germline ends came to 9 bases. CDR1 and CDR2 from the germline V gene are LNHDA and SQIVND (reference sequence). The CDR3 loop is CASSTRTTNTGELFF. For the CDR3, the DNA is TGTGCCAGTAGTACCCGGACAACGAACACCGGGGAGCTGTTTTTT.

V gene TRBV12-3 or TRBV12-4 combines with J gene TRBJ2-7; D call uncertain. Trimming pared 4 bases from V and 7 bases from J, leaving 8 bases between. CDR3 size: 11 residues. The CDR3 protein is CASSYVGEQYF. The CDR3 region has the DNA TGTGCCAGCAGTTATGTGGGGGAGCAGTACTTC.

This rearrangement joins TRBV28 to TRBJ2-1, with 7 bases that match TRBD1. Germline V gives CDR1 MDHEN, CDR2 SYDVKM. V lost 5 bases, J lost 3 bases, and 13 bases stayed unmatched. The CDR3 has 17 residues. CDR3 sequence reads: CASSPPHDRVDYNEQFF. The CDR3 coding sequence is TGTGCCAGCAGTCCCCCCCATGACAGGGTCGACTACAATGAGCAGTTCTTC.

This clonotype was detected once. DNA for the CDR3: TGTGCCAGCAGTTTAACGGGCGCCTACGAGCAGTACTTC. Translation gives CASSLTGAYEQYF. The V gene is TRBV28, the J gene TRBJ2-7; D unclear. The germline V and J ends were trimmed by 2 bases and 2 bases, with 7 bases remaining between them. This CDR3 has 13 residues. CDR1 and CDR2 from the germline V gene are MDHEN and SYDVKM. Full variable domain (outside the CDR3, taken from reference TRBV28 and TRBJ2-7): DVKVTQSSRYLVKRTGEKVFLECVQDMDHENMFWYRQDPGLGLRLIYFSYDVKMKEKGDIPEGYSVSREKKERFSLILESASTNQTSMYLCASSLTGAYEQYFGPGTRLTVT.

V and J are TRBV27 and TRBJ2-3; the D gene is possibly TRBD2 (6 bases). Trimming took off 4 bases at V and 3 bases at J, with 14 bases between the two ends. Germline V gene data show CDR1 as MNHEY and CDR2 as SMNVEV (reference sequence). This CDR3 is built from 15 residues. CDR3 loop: CASSSTAGTTDTQYF. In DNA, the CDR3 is TGTGCCAGCAGTTCGACAGCGGGTACTACAGATACGCAGTATTTT.

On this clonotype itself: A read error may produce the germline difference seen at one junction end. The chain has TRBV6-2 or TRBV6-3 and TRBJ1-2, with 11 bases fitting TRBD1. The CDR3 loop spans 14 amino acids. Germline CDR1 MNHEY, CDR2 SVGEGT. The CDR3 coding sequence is TGTGTCAGCAGGAGGACAGGGGGCATTGGCGATGACACCTTC. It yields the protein CVSRRTGGIGDDTF.

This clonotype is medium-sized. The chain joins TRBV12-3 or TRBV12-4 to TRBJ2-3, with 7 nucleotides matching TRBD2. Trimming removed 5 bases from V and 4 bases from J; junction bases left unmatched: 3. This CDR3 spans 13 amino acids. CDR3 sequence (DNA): TGTGCCAGCAGTAACCGGGAGGCAGATACGCAGTATTTT. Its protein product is CASSNREADTQYF.

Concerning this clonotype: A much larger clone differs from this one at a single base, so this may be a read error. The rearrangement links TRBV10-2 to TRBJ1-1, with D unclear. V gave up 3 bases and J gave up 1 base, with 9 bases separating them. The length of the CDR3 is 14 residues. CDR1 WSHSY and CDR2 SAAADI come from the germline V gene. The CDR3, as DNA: TGCGCCAGCAGTGATGACCTCTCGAACACTGAAGCTTTCTTT. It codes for CASSDDLSNTEAFF.

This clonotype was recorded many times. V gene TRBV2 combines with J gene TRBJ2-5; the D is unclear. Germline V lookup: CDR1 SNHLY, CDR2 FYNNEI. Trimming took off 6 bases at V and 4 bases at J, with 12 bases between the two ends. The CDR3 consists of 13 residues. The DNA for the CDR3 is TGTGCCAGCAGATCCGGAGCCGGAGAGACCCAGTACTTC. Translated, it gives CASRSGAGETQYF.

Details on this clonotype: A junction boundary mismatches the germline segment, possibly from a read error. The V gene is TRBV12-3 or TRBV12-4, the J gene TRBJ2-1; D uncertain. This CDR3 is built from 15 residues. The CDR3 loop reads CASIKEFHSYDEQFF. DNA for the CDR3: TGTGCCAGCATTAAGGAGTTCCACTCCTACGATGAGCAGTTCTTC.

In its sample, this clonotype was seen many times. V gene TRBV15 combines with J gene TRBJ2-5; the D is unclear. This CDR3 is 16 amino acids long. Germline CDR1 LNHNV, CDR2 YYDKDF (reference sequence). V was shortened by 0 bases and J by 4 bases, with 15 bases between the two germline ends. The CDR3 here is CATSRDDWAAGETQYF. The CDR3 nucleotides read TGTGCCACCAGCAGAGATGATTGGGCAGCAGGAGAGACCCAGTACTTC.

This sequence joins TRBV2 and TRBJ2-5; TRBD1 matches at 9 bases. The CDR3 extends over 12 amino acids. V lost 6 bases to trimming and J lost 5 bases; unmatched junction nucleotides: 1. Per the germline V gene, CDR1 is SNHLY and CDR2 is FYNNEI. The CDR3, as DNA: TGTGCCAGCAGAGGACAGGGGGAGACCCAGTACTTC. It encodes CASRGQGETQYF.